This is a list of T cell receptor beta chains from one sample in a study of blood T cells in healthy people across ages. One entry per CDR3 protein, called by TCRdb with MiXCR from the 5' RACE reads. The sample holds over 600,000 distinct CDR3 sequences, around 41% seen once. Sequenced material: blood. The receptor set was obtained from an older man in good health. Both conserved end residues are trimmed from each CDR3. Clone sizes are given selectively: once, few, many, or a class where the clone is expanded.

v_call	j_call	clone_size	cdr3_aa
TRBV29-1	TRBJ1-1	-	SGRGGGTEAF
TRBV7-2	TRBJ2-7	many	ASSFLSRDEQY
TRBV29-1	TRBJ1-1	few	SSGQVEAF
TRBV6-5	TRBJ1-6	-	ASSPPGKSPLH
TRBV3-1	TRBJ1-2	-	ASSQAGEGGYT
TRBV20-1	TRBJ2-1	-	SAMRGSYNEQF
TRBV6-5	TRBJ2-1	once	ASSYSSSVRSYNEQF
TRBV6-1	TRBJ2-1	-	ASITASYNEQF
TRBV6-5	TRBJ2-1	-	ASSYGQGMRQF
TRBV6-2/TRBV6-3	TRBJ2-1	few	ASSYGPGALGNEQF
TRBV5-1	-	-	ASIFPRGEQY
TRBV6-2/TRBV6-3	TRBJ1-2	-	ASTRGQGVPGPYGYT
TRBV30	TRBJ1-1	-	AWAGQGATEAF
TRBV7-6	TRBJ2-1	few	ASSRPGTPTSGRMNEQF
TRBV18	-	-	ASPPWGTPGETQY
TRBV4-3	TRBJ2-1	few	ASSQDSILNNEQF
TRBV19	-	-	ATYFSSGSYEQY
TRBV6-2/TRBV6-3	TRBJ1-4	-	ASSQSGQNEKLF
TRBV5-1	TRBJ1-1	-	ASSPGDRGKTEAF
TRBV4-3	TRBJ1-5	-	ASSQQGLDNQPQH
TRBV7-2	TRBJ2-5	few	ASSLAPSDQETQY
TRBV6-2/TRBV6-3	TRBJ2-7	many	ASSGTAQTSYEQY
TRBV25-1	TRBJ2-7	-	ASSAYSAYEQY
TRBV6-5	TRBJ2-5	-	ASSPSGSGGEETQY
TRBV6-2/TRBV6-3	TRBJ2-7	-	ASSQPRQGSYEQY
TRBV6-6	TRBJ2-5	-	ASTLDRIEETQY
TRBV20-1	TRBJ2-5	-	SARNRGTQY
TRBV7-2	TRBJ2-1	-	ASSLTAANYNEQF
TRBV20-1	TRBJ1-1	-	SARGGTTNTEAF
TRBV6-5	TRBJ2-5	-	ASSKRGTRTQETQY
TRBV29-1	TRBJ2-3	few	SALKFSTDTQY
TRBV20-1	TRBJ2-5	few	SARDGRTSVWTQY
TRBV29-1	TRBJ1-6	-	SVSTGTGNSPLH
TRBV9	TRBJ1-1	few	ASSRSWGLNTEAF
TRBV4-1	TRBJ1-2	few	ASSPGETDNYGYT
TRBV14	TRBJ2-5	many	ASSPRSTGRETQY
TRBV20-1	TRBJ2-3	-	SASEIGGGSNTQY
TRBV20-1	TRBJ2-3	-	SASGGLDTQY
TRBV7-2	TRBJ2-3	-	ASNLPSSGSTDTQY
TRBV6-1	TRBJ2-3	many	ASNPNHGAAQY
TRBV21-1	TRBJ2-1	-	TSSKARFGRLPYNEQF
TRBV20-1	TRBJ2-1	few	SASGMGGSNVEQF
TRBV5-1	TRBJ2-1	-	ASSWGLLSDEQF